A single sample gave rise to the 16 T cell receptor beta chains below, sequenced in a study of shared clonotypes between healthy human individuals. Sequencing used immunoSEQ multiplex PCR; TCRdb keeps in-frame clones, though not all of them. The table includes fewer than 650,000 clones, around 78% detected once. The source material was PBMCs. The origin of the receptors is a woman aged 40 to 50 in good health. Some clones in this sample may be carry-over from other donors' samples.

The chain employs TRBV27 and TRBJ2-5, with unresolved D. Looked up from germline, CDR1 is MNHEY and CDR2 is SMNVEV (reference sequence). The V end was cut by 5 bases, the J end by 5 bases, with 18 bases between. The length of the CDR3 is 15 residues. DNA of the CDR3: TGTGCCAGCAGTCACCTTACCCAGAGTGCGGAGACCCAGTACTTC. It codes for CASSHLTQSAETQYF.

The gene calls are TRBV5-1 and TRBJ2-7; TRBD2 is a possible D gene (6 bases). In germline, CDR1 is SGHRS, CDR2 YFSETQ. The CDR3 runs to 14 residues. Trimming took 0 bases from V and 5 from J, leaving 12 bases between them. In DNA, the CDR3 is TGCGCCAGCAGCTTGGTTGGAGGGATCGACGAGCAGTACTTC. Translating gives CASSLVGGIDEQYF.

V and J are TRBV10-2 and TRBJ1-5, with 11 bases matching TRBD1. Germline CDR1 WSHSY, CDR2 SAAADI. Trimming took 6 bases from V and 2 from J; bases not matched to a gene: 3. The CDR3 runs 15 residues. The DNA of the CDR3 is TGCGCCAGCAGCGGGACAGGGGGGCGCAATCAGCCCCAGCATTTT. Translation: CASSGTGGRNQPQHF.

The V gene is TRBV19, the J gene TRBJ2-1, with D unresolved. CDR3 length: 14 residues. Per the germline V gene, CDR1 is LNHDA and CDR2 is SQIVND (reference sequence). V was trimmed by 0 bases and J by 7 bases, leaving 10 bases between them. Here the CDR3 reads CASSIELQGNEQFF. Written as DNA, the CDR3 is TGTGCCAGTAGTATAGAACTACAAGGTAATGAGCAGTTCTTC.

This clone was picked up a small number of times. The chain employs TRBV30 and TRBJ2-2; a weak D match, TRBD2 (5 bases). The length of the CDR3 is 12 residues. With 3 bases removed from V and 13 bases from J, the gap between germline ends came to 15 bases. The germline CDR1 and CDR2 sequences are GTSNPN and SVGIG (reference sequence). The CDR3 loop reads CAWSGPDYRLFF. The CDR3 nucleotides read TGTGCCTGGAGCGGTCCCGACTATAGGCTGTTTTTT.

This clone turned up a few times. This sequence joins TRBV6-5 and TRBJ1-1; D unclear. V lost 2 bases and J 3 bases, leaving 7 bases between the germline ends. CDR1 and CDR2 (germline): MNHEY, SVGAGI. This CDR3 has 13 residues. CDR3 protein: CASSYGRDTEAFF. CDR3 bases: TGTGCCAGCAGTTACGGTAGGGACACTGAAGCTTTCTTT.

V is TRBV14 and J is TRBJ2-7; D perhaps matches TRBD2 (6 bases). The CDR3 spans 13 residues. CDR1 and CDR2 from the germline V gene are SGHDN and FVKESK. V was cut by 5 bases and J by 3 bases, with 11 bases left in between. The CDR3 DNA reads TGTGCCAGCAGCGAGGGACTCCGCTACGAGCAGTACTTC. It specifies CASSEGLRYEQYF.

The chain employs TRBV7-3 and TRBJ2-1; D perhaps matches TRBD2 (5 bases). The CDR3 consists of 12 residues. Trimming removed 4 bases at V and 9 bases at J, with 10 bases between. Germline-derived CDR1 and CDR2 are SGHTA and FQGTGA. The CDR3 coding sequence is TGTGCCAGCAGCTCCCCCGGAGGTGAGCAGTTCTTC. This encodes CASSSPGGEQFF.

Worth noting for this clone: A far larger clone is just one base off, so this is likely a read error. The V and J genes are TRBV6-4 and TRBJ2-1; TRBD2 agrees at 8 bases. Germline lookup yields CDR1 MRHNA and CDR2 SNTAGT. This CDR3 is built from 15 residues. This CDR3 is CASSGREDGYNEQLF. CDR3 nucleotides: TGTGCCAGCAGTGGGCGGGAGGATGGTTACAATGAGCAGCTCTTC.

The chain couples TRBV7-2 to TRBJ2-6; TRBD2 matches 11 bases. There are 18 residues in the CDR3. Germline trimming cut 0 bases from V and 2 bases from J; bases unmatched to any gene: 3. The V gene's germline CDR1 is SGHTA and CDR2 FQGNSA. CDR3 region: CASSLASLAGAGANVLTF. CDR3 coding DNA: TGTGCCAGCAGCTTAGCGTCACTAGCGGGAGCTGGGGCCAACGTCCTGACTTTC.

For this clone: This clone may be a read error of a much larger clone one base away. The chain couples TRBV7-3 to TRBJ2-7; TRBD1 agrees at 8 bases. V shed 2 bases and J 2 bases; nucleotides not matched to a gene: 2. This CDR3 has 14 amino acids. Germline CDR1 and CDR2: SGHTA and FQGTGA. Here the CDR3 DNA reads TGTGCCAGCAGCTTAGGGGACAGGACCTACGAGCAGTACTTC. It codes for CASSLGDRTYEQYF.

This clone was picked up many times. This chain joins TRBV5-5 and TRBJ2-4; D is tentatively TRBD1 or TRBD2 (6 bases each). The CDR3 runs to 15 residues. Germline V gene sequence: CDR1 SGHKS, CDR2 YYEKEE (reference sequence). Trimming removed 6 bases from V and 7 bases from J, with 20 bases in between. The CDR3 reads CASNSLDGGYNIQYF. The CDR3 nucleotides read TGTGCCAGCAACTCCCTTGACGGGGGCTATAACATTCAGTACTTC.

The chain joins TRBV6-5 to TRBJ1-5; TRBD1 might be the D (6 bases). Germline CDR1 reads MNHEY; CDR2 reads SVGAGI. The V end lost 10 bases, the J end lost 11 bases, and 18 bases lay between the germline ends. There are 12 residues in the CDR3. This CDR3 reads CANTTGQSAQHF. CDR3 DNA: TGTGCCAACACGACAGGACAATCAGCCCAGCATTTT.

The chain joins TRBV15 to TRBJ1-4; D possibly corresponds to TRBD1 (5 bases). Trimming removed 5 bases from V and 2 bases from J, with 12 bases in between. Per the germline V gene, CDR1 is LNHNV and CDR2 is YYDKDF (reference sequence). The CDR3 is made up of 15 amino acids. The CDR3 DNA reads as TGTGCCACCAGCGTAGATGGGGACACTAATGAAAAACTGTTTTTT. As protein: CATSVDGDTNEKLFF.

This rearrangement joins TRBV10-3 to TRBJ2-1; 13 nucleotides agree with TRBD2. The CDR3 runs 17 residues. Germline V gene sequence: CDR1 ENHRY, CDR2 SYGVKD. Trimming cost V 7 bases and J 7 bases; bases outside gene matches: 13. CDR3 loop: CAITQGLAGVGANEQFF. DNA of the CDR3: TGTGCCATCACCCAAGGACTAGCGGGAGTAGGGGCTAATGAGCAGTTCTTC.

The chain links TRBV29-1 to TRBJ2-7; possibly TRBD1 for D (5 bases). Germline V CDR1 and CDR2: SQVTM, ANQGSEA. V was trimmed by 3 bases and J by 7 bases, leaving 13 bases between them. The CDR3 sequence is 12 residues long. The DNA of the CDR3 is TGCAGCGTTGAGGGAACAGGCTTGGAGCAGTACTTC. Its translation: CSVEGTGLEQYF.